Listed here is a single T cell receptor beta chain. Its antigen remains unknown. A much larger clone sits a single nucleotide away, making a read error possible. A J-beta primer mix and a sample-barcoded 5' primer were used in a second PCR of roughly 6 to 11 cycles. In TCRdb, the 5' RACE reads were re-called with MiXCR into one record per CDR3 protein. Here the sample spans some 900,000 distinct CDR3 sequences, more than 25% being singletons. The CDR3 length is 15 residues. The V gene's germline CDR1 is SGHVS and CDR2 FQNEAQ. This entry is derived from a study of blood T cells in healthy people across ages. Study-level findings and limits: Samples with more naive T cells showed higher observed beta diversity. It was not possible, with unsorted PBMCs, to conclusively compare naive and antigen-experienced cells. Per million T cells, TCR beta diversity dropped about linearly as age rose.

Each sample yielded at least 6.5 million isolated PBMCs. This sequence joins TRBV7-8 and TRBJ2-3; 10 bases are a match to TRBD2. The sequence came from a woman older than 75 in good health. The sequenced material came from blood. Here the CDR3 reads CANSGGAEGTDTQYF. CDR3 sequence (DNA): TGTGCCAACAGCGGGGGGGCGGAGGGCACAGATACGCAGTATTTT.